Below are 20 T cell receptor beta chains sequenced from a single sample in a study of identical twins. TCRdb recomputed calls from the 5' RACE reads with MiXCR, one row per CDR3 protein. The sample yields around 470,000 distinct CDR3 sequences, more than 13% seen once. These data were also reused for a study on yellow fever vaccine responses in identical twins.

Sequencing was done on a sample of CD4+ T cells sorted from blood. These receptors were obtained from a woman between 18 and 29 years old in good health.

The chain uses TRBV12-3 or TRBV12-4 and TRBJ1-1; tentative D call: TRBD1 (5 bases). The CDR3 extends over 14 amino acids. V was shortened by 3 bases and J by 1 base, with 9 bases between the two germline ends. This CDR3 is CASSFVTANTEAFF. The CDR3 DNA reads TGTGCCAGCAGTTTCGTGACAGCGAACACTGAAGCTTTCTTT.

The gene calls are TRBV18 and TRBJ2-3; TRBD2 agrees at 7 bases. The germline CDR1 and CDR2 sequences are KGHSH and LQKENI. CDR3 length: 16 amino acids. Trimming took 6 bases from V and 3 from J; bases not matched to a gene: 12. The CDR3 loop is CASSPRGGRVTDTQYF. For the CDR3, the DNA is TGTGCCAGCTCCCCCCGCGGCGGGAGAGTAACAGATACGCAGTATTTT.

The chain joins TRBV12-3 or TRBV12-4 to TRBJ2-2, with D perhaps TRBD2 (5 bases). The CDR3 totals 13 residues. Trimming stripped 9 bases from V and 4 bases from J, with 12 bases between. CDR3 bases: TGTGCCAGTACGCTAGCAGTCACCGGGGAGCTGTTTTTT. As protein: CASTLAVTGELFF.

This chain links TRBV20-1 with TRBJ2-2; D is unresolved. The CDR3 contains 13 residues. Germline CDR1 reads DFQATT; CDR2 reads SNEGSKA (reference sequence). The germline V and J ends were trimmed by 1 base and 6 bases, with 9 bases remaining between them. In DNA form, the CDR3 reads TGCAGTGCTAGAGTAGCACGTCCCGGGGAGCTGTTTTTT. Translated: CSARVARPGELFF.

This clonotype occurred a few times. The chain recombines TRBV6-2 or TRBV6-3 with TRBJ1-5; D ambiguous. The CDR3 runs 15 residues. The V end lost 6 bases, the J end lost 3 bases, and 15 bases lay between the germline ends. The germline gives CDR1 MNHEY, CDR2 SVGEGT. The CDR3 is CASRPSGILNQPQHF. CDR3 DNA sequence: TGTGCCAGCAGGCCATCGGGGATCCTCAATCAGCCCCAGCATTTT.

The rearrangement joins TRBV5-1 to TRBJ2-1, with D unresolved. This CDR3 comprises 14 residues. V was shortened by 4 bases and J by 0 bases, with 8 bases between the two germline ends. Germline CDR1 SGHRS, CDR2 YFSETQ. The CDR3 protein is CASSANPSYNEQFF. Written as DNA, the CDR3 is TGCGCCAGCAGCGCCAATCCCTCCTACAATGAGCAGTTCTTC.

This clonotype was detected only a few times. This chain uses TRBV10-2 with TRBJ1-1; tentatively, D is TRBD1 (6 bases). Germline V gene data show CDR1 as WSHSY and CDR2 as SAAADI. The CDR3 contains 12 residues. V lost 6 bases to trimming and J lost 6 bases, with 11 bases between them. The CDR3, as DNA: TGCGCCAGCAGGCAGGGGCTGGCTGAAGCTTTCTTT. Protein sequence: CASRQGLAEAFF.

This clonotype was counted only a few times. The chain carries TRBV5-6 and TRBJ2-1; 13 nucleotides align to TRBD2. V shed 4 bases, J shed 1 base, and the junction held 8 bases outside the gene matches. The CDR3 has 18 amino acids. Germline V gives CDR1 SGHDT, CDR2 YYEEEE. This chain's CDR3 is CASSRTSGGLPSYNEQFF. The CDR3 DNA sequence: TGTGCCAGCAGCAGGACTAGCGGGGGACTCCCGTCCTACAATGAGCAGTTCTTC.

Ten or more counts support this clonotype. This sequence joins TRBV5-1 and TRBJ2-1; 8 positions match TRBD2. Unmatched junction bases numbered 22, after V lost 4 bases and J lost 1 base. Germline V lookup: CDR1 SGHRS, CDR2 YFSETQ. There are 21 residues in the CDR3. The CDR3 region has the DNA TGCGCCAGCAGCCCCGACGTTTCGCCGGGGGGGCTTCGTAGGTCCTACAATGAGCAGTTCTTC. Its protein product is CASSPDVSPGGLRRSYNEQFF. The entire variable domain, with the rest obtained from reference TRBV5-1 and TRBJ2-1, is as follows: KAGVTQTPRYLIKTRGQQVTLSCSPISGHRSVSWYQQTPGQGLQFLFEYFSETQRNKGNFPGRFSGRQFSNSRSEMNVSTLELGDSALYLCASSPDVSPGGLRRSYNEQFFGPGTRLTVL.

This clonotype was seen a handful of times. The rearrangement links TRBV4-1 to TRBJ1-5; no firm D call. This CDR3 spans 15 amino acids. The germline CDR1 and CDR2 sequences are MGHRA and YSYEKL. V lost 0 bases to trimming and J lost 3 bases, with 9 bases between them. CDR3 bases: TGCGCCAGCAGCCAAGATCCGGCAGCCAATCAGCCCCAGCATTTT. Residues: CASSQDPAANQPQHF.

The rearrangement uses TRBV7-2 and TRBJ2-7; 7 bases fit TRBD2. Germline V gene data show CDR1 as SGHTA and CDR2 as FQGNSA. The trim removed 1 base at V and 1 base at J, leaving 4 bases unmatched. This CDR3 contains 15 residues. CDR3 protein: CASSLVSGPSYEQYF. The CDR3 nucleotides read TGTGCCAGCAGCTTAGTTAGCGGGCCTTCCTACGAGCAGTACTTC.

The chain's CDR3 is CASSQRLVVPAYEQYF. The CDR3 nucleotides read TGTGCCAGCAGCCAGAGACTCGTGGTTCCCGCCTACGAGCAGTACTTC. The genes are TRBV14 and TRBJ2-7; D gene ambiguous. The CDR3 spans 16 residues. Trimming shortened V by 3 bases and J by 2 bases, and 17 bases separated the two germline ends. Germline V gene sequence: CDR1 SGHDN, CDR2 FVKESK.

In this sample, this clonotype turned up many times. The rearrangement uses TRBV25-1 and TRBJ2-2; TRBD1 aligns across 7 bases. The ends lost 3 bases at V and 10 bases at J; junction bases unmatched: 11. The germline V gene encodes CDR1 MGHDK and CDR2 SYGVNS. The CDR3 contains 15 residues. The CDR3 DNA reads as TGTGCCAGCAGTGACTGGGACAGAAGGGCCGAGGAGCTGTTTTTT. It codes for CASSDWDRRAEELFF.

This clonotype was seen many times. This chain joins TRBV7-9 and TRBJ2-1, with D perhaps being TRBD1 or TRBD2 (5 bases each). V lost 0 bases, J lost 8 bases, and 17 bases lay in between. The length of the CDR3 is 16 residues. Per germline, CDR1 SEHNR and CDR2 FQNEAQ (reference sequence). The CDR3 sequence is CASSLAPKVLGDEQFF. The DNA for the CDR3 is TGTGCCAGCAGCTTAGCGCCCAAGGTCCTGGGGGATGAGCAGTTCTTC.

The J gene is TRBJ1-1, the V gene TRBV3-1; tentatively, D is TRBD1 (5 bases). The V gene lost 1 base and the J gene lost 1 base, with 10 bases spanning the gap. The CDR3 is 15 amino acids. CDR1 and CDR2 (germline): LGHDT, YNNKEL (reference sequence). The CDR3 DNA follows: TGTGCCAGCAGCCAAGGGGGCCAGGGGAACACTGAAGCTTTCTTT. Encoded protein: CASSQGGQGNTEAFF.

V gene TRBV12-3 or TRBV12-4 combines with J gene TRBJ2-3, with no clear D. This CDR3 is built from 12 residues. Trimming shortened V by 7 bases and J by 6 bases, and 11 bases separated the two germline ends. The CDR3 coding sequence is TGTGCCAGCACCCCTTTCCCCGATACGCAGTATTTT. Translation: CASTPFPDTQYF.

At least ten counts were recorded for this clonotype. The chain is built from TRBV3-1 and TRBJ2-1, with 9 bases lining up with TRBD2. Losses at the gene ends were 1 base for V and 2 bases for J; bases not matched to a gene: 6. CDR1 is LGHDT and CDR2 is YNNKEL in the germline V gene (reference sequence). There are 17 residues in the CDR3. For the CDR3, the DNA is TGTGCCAGCAGCCAAGGTGTAGCGGGAGAGGCCTACAATGAGCAGTTCTTC. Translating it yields CASSQGVAGEAYNEQFF.

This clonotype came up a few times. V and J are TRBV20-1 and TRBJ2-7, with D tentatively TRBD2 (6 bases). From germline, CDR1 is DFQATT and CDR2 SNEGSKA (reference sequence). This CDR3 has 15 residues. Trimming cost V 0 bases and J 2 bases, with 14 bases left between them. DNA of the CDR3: TGCAGTGCTAGAGATGCCCGGGAGTACCCCTACGAGCAGTACTTC. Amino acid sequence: CSARDAREYPYEQYF.

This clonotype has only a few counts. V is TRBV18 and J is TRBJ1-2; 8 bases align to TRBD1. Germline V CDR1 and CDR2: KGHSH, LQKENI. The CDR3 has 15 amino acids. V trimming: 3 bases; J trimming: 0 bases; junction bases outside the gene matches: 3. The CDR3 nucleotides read TGTGCCAGCTCACCGACAGGGGAAGCTAACTATGGCTACACCTTC. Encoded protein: CASSPTGEANYGYTF.

The CDR3 coding sequence is TGTGCCAGCAGTTTCTCAGGGAGGGGCCAAGAGACCCAGTACTTC. It encodes CASSFSGRGQETQYF. This sequence joins TRBV28 and TRBJ2-5; 7 bases match TRBD2. Germline V gene lookup returns CDR1 MDHEN and CDR2 SYDVKM. There are 15 residues in the CDR3. V lost 3 bases to trimming and J lost 1 base; unmatched junction nucleotides: 5.